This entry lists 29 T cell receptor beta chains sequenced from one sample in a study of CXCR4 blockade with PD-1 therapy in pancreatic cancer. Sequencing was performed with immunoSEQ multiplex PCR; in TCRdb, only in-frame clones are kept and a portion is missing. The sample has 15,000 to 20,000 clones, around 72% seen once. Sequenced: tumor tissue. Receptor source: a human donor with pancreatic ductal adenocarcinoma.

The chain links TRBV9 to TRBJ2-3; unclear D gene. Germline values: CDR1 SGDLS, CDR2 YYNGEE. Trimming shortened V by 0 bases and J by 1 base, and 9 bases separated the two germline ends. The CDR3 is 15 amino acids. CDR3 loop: CASSVEARGTDTQYF. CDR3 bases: TGTGCCAGCAGCGTAGAGGCTAGGGGCACAGATACGCAGTATTTT.

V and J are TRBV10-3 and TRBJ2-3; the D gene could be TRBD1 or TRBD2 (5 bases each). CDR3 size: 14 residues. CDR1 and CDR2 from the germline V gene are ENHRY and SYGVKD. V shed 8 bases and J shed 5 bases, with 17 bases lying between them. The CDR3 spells CAIRGASAGDTQYF. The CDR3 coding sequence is TGTGCCATCCGAGGGGCCTCAGCAGGAGATACGCAGTATTTT.

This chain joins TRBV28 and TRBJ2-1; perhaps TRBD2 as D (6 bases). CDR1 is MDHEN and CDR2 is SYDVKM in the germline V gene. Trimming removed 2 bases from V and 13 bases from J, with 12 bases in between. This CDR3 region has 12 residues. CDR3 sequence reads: CASSLRGLEQFF. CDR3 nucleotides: TGTGCCAGCAGTTTAAGGGGACTCGAACAGTTCTTC.

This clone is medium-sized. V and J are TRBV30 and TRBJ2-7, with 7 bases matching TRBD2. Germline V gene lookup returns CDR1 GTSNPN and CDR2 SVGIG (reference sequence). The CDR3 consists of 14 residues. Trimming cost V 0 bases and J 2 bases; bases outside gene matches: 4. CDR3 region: CAWSVGEGTYEQYF. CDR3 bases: TGTGCCTGGAGTGTGGGGGAGGGGACCTACGAGCAGTACTTC. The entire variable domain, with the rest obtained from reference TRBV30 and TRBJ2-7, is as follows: SQTIHQWPATLVQPVGSPLSLECTVEGTSNPNLYWYRQAAGRGLQLLFYSVGIGQISSEVPQNLSASRPQDRQFILSSKKLLLSDSGFYLCAWSVGEGTYEQYFGPGTRLTVT.

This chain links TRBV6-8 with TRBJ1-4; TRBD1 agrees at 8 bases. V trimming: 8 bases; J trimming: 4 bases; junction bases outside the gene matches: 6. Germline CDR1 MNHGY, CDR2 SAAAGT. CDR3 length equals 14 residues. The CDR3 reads CASLRGQVNEKLFF. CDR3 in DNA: TGTGCCAGCCTAAGGGGACAGGTTAATGAAAAACTGTTTTTT.

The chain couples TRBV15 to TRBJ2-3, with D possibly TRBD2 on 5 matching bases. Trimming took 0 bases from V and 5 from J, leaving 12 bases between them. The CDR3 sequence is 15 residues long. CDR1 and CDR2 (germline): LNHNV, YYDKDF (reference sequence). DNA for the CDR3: TGTGCCACCAGCAGAGATCGGGGAGAGGGAGATACGCAGTATTTT. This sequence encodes CATSRDRGEGDTQYF.

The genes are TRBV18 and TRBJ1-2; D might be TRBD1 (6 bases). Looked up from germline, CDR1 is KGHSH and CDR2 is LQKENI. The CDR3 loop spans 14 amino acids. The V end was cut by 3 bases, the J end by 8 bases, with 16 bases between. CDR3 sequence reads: CASSPAGADSGYTF. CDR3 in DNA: TGTGCCAGCTCACCGGCGGGGGCCGATTCGGGCTACACCTTC. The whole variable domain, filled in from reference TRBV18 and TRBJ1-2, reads NAGVMQNPRHLVRRRGQEARLRCSPMKGHSHVYWYRQLPEEGLKFMVYLQKENIIDESGMPKERFSAEFPKEGPSILRIQQVVRGDSAAYFCASSPAGADSGYTFGSGTRLTVV.

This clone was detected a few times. In DNA form, the CDR3 reads TGTGCCAGCAGTCCGACTCGGGGCGGAGATACGCAGTATTTT. The encoded protein is CASSPTRGGDTQYF. The chain carries TRBV6-8 and TRBJ2-3; D could derive from TRBD1 or TRBD2 (5 bases each). Trimming stripped 5 bases from V and 5 bases from J, with 14 bases between. The CDR3 is made up of 14 amino acids. Germline V gene lookup returns CDR1 MNHGY and CDR2 SAAAGT.

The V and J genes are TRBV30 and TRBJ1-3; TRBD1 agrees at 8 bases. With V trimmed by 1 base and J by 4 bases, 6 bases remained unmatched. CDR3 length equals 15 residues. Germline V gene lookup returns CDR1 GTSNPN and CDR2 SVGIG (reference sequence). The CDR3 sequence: CAWSDRDRGGNTIYF. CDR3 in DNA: TGTGCCTGGAGTGACAGAGACAGGGGAGGAAACACCATATATTTT.

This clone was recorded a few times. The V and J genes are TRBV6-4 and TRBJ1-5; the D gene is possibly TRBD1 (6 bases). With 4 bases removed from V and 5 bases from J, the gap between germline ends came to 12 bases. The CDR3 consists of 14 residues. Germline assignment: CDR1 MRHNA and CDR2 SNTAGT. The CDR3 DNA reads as TGTGCCAGCAGTGGGGGGCTTGCGGATCAGCCCCAGCATTTT. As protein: CASSGGLADQPQHF.

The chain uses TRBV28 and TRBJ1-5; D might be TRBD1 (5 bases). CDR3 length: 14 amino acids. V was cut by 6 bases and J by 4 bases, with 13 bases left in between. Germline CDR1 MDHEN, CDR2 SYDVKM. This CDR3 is CASRRGGENQPQHF. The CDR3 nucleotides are TGTGCCAGCAGACGGGGGGGAGAAAATCAGCCCCAGCATTTT.

CDR3 in amino acids: CATRGGRNTGELFF. The CDR3 coding sequence is TGTGCCACCAGGGGCGGGAGGAACACCGGGGAGCTGTTTTTT. The J gene is TRBJ2-2, the V gene TRBV15; 7 bases match TRBD2. Trimming cost V 6 bases and J 1 base; bases outside gene matches: 2. CDR3 length equals 14 residues. Germline V gene sequence: CDR1 LNHNV, CDR2 YYDKDF (reference sequence).

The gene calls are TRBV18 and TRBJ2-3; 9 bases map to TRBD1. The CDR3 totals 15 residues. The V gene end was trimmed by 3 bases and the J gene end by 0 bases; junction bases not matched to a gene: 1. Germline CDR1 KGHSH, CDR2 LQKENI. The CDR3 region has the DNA TGTGCCAGCTCACCGGGGACAGGGAGCACAGATACGCAGTATTTT. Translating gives CASSPGTGSTDTQYF.

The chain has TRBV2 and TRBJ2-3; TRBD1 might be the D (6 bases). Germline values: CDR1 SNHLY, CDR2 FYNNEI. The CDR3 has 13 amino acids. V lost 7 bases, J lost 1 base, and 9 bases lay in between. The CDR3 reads CASIGGRTDTQYF. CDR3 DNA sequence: TGTGCCAGCATTGGGGGCCGCACAGATACGCAGTATTTT.

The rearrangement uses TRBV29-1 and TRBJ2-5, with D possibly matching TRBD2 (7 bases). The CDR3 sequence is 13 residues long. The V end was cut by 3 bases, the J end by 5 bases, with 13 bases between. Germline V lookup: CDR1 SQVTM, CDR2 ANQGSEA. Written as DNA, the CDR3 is TGCAGCGTTGAGGGGGGGCTGGCGGAGACCCAGTACTTC. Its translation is CSVEGGLAETQYF.

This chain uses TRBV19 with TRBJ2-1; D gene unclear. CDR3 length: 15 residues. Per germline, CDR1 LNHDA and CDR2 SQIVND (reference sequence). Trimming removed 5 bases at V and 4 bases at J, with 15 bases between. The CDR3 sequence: CASSLGEAGYNEQFF. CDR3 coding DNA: TGTGCCAGTAGTTTGGGCGAGGCCGGTTACAATGAGCAGTTCTTC.

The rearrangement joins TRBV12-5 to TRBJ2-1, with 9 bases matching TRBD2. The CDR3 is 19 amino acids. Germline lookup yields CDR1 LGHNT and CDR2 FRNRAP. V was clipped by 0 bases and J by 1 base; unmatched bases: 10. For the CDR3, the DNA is TGTGCTAGTGGTTTGGTACGAATGGGCGGGAGGGCGTCCTACAATGAGCAGTTCTTC. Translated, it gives CASGLVRMGGRASYNEQFF.

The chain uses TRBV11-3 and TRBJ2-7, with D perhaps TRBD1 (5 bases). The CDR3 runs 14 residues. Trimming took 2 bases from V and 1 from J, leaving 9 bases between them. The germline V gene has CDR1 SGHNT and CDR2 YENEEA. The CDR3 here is CASSLQGLSYEQYF. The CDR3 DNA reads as TGTGCCAGCAGCTTACAGGGATTATCCTACGAGCAGTACTTC.

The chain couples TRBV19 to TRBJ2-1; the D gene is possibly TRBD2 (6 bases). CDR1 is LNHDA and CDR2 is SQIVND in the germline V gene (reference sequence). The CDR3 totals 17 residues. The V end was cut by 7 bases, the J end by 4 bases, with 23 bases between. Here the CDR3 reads CASTPSTSRRGYNEQFF. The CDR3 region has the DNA TGTGCCAGTACCCCTAGTACTAGCCGCCGGGGGTACAATGAGCAGTTCTTC.

Here the CDR3 DNA reads TGCGCCAGCAGCTTGATGACGCAACCGAACACTGAAGCTTTCTTT. This translates into CASSLMTQPNTEAFF. This sequence joins TRBV5-1 and TRBJ1-1; D not certain. Trimming took off 1 base at V and 1 base at J, with 11 bases between the two ends. CDR3 length: 15 amino acids. Germline CDR1 SGHRS, CDR2 YFSETQ.

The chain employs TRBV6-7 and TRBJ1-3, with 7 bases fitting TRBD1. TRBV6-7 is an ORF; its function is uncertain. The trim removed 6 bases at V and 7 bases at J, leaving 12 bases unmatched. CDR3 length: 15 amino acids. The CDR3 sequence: CASSFATTGRNTIYF. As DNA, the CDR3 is TGTGCCAGCAGCTTCGCGACGACAGGGAGGAACACCATATATTTT.

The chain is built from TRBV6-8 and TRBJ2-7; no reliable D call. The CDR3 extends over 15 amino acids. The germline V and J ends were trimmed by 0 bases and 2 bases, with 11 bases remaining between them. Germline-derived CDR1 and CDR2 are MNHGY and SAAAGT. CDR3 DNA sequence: TGTGCCAGCAGTTACTCTCCCATGGGCACCTACGAGCAGTACTTC. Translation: CASSYSPMGTYEQYF.

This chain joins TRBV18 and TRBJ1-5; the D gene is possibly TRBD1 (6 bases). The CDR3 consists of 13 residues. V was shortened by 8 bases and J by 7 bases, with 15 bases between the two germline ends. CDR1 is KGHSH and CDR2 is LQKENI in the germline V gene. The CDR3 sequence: CASAQGGGQPQHF. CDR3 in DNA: TGTGCCAGCGCCCAAGGGGGGGGACAGCCCCAGCATTTT.

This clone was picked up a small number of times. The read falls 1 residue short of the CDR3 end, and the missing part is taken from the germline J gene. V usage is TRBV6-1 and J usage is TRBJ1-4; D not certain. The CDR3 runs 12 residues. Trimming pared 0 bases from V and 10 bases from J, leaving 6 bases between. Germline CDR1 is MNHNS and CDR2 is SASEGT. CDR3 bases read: TGTGCCAGCAGTGAAGCTCTGGGAAAACTGTTT. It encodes CASSEALGKLF. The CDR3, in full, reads CASSEALGKLFF.

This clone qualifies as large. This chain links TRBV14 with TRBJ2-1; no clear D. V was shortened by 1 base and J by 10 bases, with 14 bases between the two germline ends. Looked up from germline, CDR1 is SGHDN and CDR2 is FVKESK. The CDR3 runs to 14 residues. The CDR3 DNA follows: TGTGCCAGCAGCCAAGTGAGTACATTCAGGGAGCAGTTCTTC. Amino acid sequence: CASSQVSTFREQFF.

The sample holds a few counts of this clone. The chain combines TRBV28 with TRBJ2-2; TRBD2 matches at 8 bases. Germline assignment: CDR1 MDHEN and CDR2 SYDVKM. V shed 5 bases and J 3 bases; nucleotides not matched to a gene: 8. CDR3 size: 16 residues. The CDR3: CASSGVAGGHTGELFF. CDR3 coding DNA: TGTGCCAGCAGTGGGGTGGCGGGAGGACACACCGGGGAGCTGTTTTTT.

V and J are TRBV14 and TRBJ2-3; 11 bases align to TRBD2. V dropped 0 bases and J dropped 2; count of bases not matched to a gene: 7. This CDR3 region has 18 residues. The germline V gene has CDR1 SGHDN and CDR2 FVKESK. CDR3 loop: CASSQDQGLADSTDTQYF. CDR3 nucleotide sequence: TGTGCCAGCAGCCAAGATCAGGGACTAGCGGATTCCACAGATACGCAGTATTTT.

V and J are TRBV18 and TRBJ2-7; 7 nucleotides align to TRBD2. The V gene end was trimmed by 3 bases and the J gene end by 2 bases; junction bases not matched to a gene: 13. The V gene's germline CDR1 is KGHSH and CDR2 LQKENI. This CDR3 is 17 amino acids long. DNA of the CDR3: TGTGCCAGCTCACCCCTCGGGTGGGCGGGAGTTACCTACGAGCAGTACTTC. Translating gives CASSPLGWAGVTYEQYF.

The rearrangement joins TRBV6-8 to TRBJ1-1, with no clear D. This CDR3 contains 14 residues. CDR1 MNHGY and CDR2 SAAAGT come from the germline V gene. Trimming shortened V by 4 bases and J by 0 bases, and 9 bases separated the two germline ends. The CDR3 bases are TGTGCCAGCAGTTTTGGGCAGGTGAACACTGAAGCTTTCTTT. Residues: CASSFGQVNTEAFF.